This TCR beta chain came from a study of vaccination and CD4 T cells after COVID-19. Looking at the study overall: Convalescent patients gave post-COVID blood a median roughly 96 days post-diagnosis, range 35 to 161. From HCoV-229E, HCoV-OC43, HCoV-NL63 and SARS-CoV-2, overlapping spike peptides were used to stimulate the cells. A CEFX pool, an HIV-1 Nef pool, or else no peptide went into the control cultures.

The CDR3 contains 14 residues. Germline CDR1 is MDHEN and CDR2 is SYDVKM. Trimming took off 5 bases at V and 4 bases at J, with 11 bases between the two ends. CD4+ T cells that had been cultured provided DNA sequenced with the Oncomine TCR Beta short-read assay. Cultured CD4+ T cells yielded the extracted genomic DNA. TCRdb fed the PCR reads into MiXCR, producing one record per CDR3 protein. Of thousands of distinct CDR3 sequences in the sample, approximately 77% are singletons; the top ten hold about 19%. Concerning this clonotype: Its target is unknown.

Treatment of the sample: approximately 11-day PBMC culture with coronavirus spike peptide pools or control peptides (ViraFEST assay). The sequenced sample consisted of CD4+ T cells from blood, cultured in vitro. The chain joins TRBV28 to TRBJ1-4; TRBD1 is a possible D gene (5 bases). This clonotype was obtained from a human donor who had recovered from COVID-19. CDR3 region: CASSTGRLNEKLFF. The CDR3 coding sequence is TGTGCCAGCAGTACGGGACGGCTTAATGAAAAACTGTTTTTT.